Sequencing of this T cell receptor (beta chain) was carried out in a study of control samples from healthy donors and cancer patients. Assay: immunoSEQ multiplex PCR; the TCRdb copy retains only in-frame clones and omits some. Of around 90,000 clones in the sample, 86% were seen once. The V gene lost 2 bases and the J gene lost 6 bases, with 10 bases spanning the gap. Germline values: CDR1 LNHDA, CDR2 SQIVND (reference sequence). The CDR3 extends over 13 amino acids. In this sample, this clone turned up a few times. The J gene is TRBJ1-1, the V gene TRBV19; tentatively, D is TRBD1 (5 bases). The TCR sequence derives from a man aged 25 to 40 in good health. Sequenced sample: blood. CDR3 sequence: CASSITRTSEAFF. For the CDR3, the DNA is TGTGCCAGTAGTATAACCCGGACATCTGAAGCTTTCTTT.